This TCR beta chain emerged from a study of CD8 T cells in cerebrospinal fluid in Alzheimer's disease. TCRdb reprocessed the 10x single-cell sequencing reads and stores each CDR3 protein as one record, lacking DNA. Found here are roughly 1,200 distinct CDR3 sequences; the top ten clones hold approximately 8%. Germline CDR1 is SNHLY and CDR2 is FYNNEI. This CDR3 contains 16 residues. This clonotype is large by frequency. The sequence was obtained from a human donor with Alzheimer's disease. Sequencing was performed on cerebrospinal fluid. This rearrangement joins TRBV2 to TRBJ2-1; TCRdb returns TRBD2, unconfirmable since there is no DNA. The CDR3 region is CASSPHTSGRTNEQFF.